These T cell receptor beta chains were read from a single sample in a study of T cells expressing NK-cell markers. TCRdb reprocessed the 5' RACE reads, with one entry per CDR3 protein and no DNA. The table counts hundreds of thousands of distinct CDR3 sequences; 4% to 5% lies in the top ten. The sample taken for sequencing was blood T cells: a sorted CD56 or NKG2C T cell subset, CD4+ or CD8+ T cells, or bulk PBMC T cells (not recorded which). The source is a woman between 18 and 75 years old in good health. The CDR3 runs from the conserved cysteine through the conserved F or W. Fields, in order: CDR3 protein, J gene, V gene.

cdr3_aa: CASSQDSSGGFYNEQFF
j_call: TRBJ2-1
v_call: TRBV4-2

cdr3_aa: CASSQDLAGASTDTQYF
j_call: TRBJ2-3
v_call: TRBV4-3

cdr3_aa: CSVRVREDTEAFF
j_call: TRBJ1-1
v_call: TRBV29-1

cdr3_aa: CASREDIQVQPQHF
j_call: TRBJ1-5
v_call: TRBV2

cdr3_aa: CSASDYGPGKFF
j_call: TRBJ2-1
v_call: TRBV20-1

cdr3_aa: CASSPNRDRPGSSGNTIYF
j_call: TRBJ1-3
v_call: TRBV2

cdr3_aa: CASSPDGGRVSTEAFF
j_call: TRBJ1-1
v_call: TRBV6-1

cdr3_aa: CAWRTRTSNNEQFF
j_call: TRBJ2-1
v_call: TRBV30

cdr3_aa: CASSWIGGELFF
j_call: TRBJ2-2
v_call: TRBV6-9

cdr3_aa: CASSPQIGHTGELFF
j_call: TRBJ2-2
v_call: TRBV7-9

cdr3_aa: CASSPTLAGQTNEQFF
j_call: TRBJ2-1
v_call: TRBV18

cdr3_aa: CASSRPSGGGTQYF
j_call: TRBJ2-5
v_call: TRBV12-3/TRBV12-4

cdr3_aa: CSAIRTSGWGTDTQYF
j_call: TRBJ2-3
v_call: TRBV29-1

cdr3_aa: CATRTSGGALWFF
j_call: TRBJ2-1
v_call: TRBV6-6

cdr3_aa: CASSEARQVLYGYTF
j_call: TRBJ1-2
v_call: TRBV6-1

cdr3_aa: CASRKDQSSYNEQFF
j_call: TRBJ2-1
v_call: TRBV11-1

cdr3_aa: CAISESAWSTDTQYF
j_call: TRBJ2-3
v_call: TRBV10-3

cdr3_aa: CSATPSGIREQYF
j_call: TRBJ2-7
v_call: TRBV20-1

cdr3_aa: CASSTGTTNTGELFF
j_call: TRBJ2-2
v_call: TRBV9

cdr3_aa: CASSILGGGAYNEQFF
j_call: TRBJ2-1
v_call: TRBV19

cdr3_aa: CASSPGRGMNTEAFF
j_call: TRBJ1-1
v_call: TRBV18

cdr3_aa: CSVDSRSTDTQYF
j_call: TRBJ2-3
v_call: TRBV29-1

cdr3_aa: CASRSGVYEQYF
j_call: TRBJ2-7
v_call: TRBV10-2

cdr3_aa: CASSPLTGSPGYNEQFF
j_call: TRBJ2-1
v_call: TRBV23-1

cdr3_aa: CASSPTGAKNIQYF
j_call: TRBJ2-4
v_call: TRBV6-1

cdr3_aa: CSARDWRESGELFF
j_call: TRBJ2-2
v_call: TRBV20-1

cdr3_aa: CASSLATTVDTQYF
j_call: TRBJ2-3
v_call: TRBV7-2

cdr3_aa: CASSLFPYDRVSTGELFF
j_call: TRBJ2-2
v_call: TRBV7-6

cdr3_aa: CASSLNAAVSTDTQYF
j_call: TRBJ2-3
v_call: TRBV7-6

cdr3_aa: CASSYSRGSYEQYF
j_call: TRBJ2-7
v_call: TRBV6-5

cdr3_aa: CASSILRGEQFF
j_call: TRBJ2-1
v_call: TRBV19

cdr3_aa: CSAISNYGYTF
j_call: TRBJ1-2
v_call: TRBV20-1

cdr3_aa: CSALVKKNTEAFF
j_call: TRBJ1-1
v_call: TRBV20-1

cdr3_aa: CASPPGLAGTYNEQFF
j_call: TRBJ2-1
v_call: TRBV23-1

cdr3_aa: CASSDRALGEQYF
j_call: TRBJ2-7
v_call: TRBV7-2

cdr3_aa: CASGKGAGELFF
j_call: TRBJ2-2
v_call: TRBV12-3/TRBV12-4

cdr3_aa: CASGGVAGGFASTDTQYF
j_call: TRBJ2-3
v_call: TRBV3-1

cdr3_aa: CASSLGDRVENTQYF
j_call: TRBJ2-3
v_call: TRBV5-1

cdr3_aa: CSAREQGSWEKLFF
j_call: TRBJ1-4
v_call: TRBV20-1

cdr3_aa: CASSRGGGVGEKLFF
j_call: TRBJ1-4
v_call: TRBV11-2

cdr3_aa: CASNEDGEKTGLFF
j_call: TRBJ1-4
v_call: TRBV11-2

cdr3_aa: CASSLVWGDTQYF
j_call: TRBJ2-3
v_call: TRBV7-2

cdr3_aa: CASSLPGVHLYGYTF
j_call: TRBJ1-2
v_call: TRBV6-2/TRBV6-3

cdr3_aa: CASSKEVAGRNSPLHF
j_call: TRBJ1-6
v_call: TRBV21-1

cdr3_aa: CAISEPHYEQYF
j_call: TRBJ2-7
v_call: TRBV10-3

cdr3_aa: CASSPRGGSFYGYTF
j_call: TRBJ1-2
v_call: TRBV7-2

cdr3_aa: CASSLSTSGGDEQFF
j_call: TRBJ2-1
v_call: TRBV7-9

cdr3_aa: CASSSSVIGRTTNEKLFF
j_call: TRBJ1-4
v_call: TRBV18

cdr3_aa: CASSNRGETQYF
j_call: TRBJ2-5
v_call: TRBV7-2

cdr3_aa: CASSETSGGPPHEQFF
j_call: TRBJ2-1
v_call: TRBV6-1

cdr3_aa: CASSRTSTPNEQFF
j_call: TRBJ2-1
v_call: TRBV6-1

cdr3_aa: CASTPSGRVAKNIQYF
j_call: TRBJ2-4
v_call: TRBV28

cdr3_aa: CASSQDSPSYNEQFF
j_call: TRBJ2-1
v_call: TRBV4-1

cdr3_aa: CASSTYRATYEQYF
j_call: TRBJ2-7
v_call: TRBV14

cdr3_aa: CAISNGLAGGNNEQFF
j_call: TRBJ2-1
v_call: TRBV10-3

cdr3_aa: CSVRTGIDTQYF
j_call: TRBJ2-3
v_call: TRBV29-1

cdr3_aa: CSARMPSSYEQYF
j_call: TRBJ2-7
v_call: TRBV20-1